These 21 T cell receptor beta chains came from one sample sequenced in a study of T cell repertoires in cytomegalovirus infection. TCRdb recomputed calls from the reads with MiXCR, one row per CDR3 protein. The data contain 160,000 or so distinct CDR3 sequences, about 25% of them seen just once; the ten biggest clones take up approximately 11%. Sample: PBMCs. These receptors were taken from a human donor in good health (CMV status not recorded). Some clones in this sample may be carry-over from other donors' samples.

By share of the sample, this clonotype is medium-sized. The chain has TRBV7-2 and TRBJ1-2; D is unresolved. Trimming left V 0 bases short and J 7 bases short, with 9 bases between. There are 13 residues in the CDR3. Germline V gene data show CDR1 as SGHTA and CDR2 as FQGNSA. The CDR3 bases are TGTGCCAGCAGCTTAGCGCTGGGCAGTGGCTACACCTTC. Residues: CASSLALGSGYTF.

The chain combines TRBV5-1 with TRBJ1-1; D is unresolved. The CDR3 length is 14 residues. Trimming took off 4 bases at V and 0 bases at J, with 10 bases between the two ends. Looked up from germline, CDR1 is SGHRS and CDR2 is YFSETQ. Here the CDR3 reads CASSLAALNTEAFF. The CDR3 bases are TGCGCCAGCAGCCTCGCGGCACTGAACACTGAAGCTTTCTTT.

This clonotype has a count of ten or more. As DNA, the CDR3 is TGTGCCAGCAGCTTAACGAGGGCAGGAAGCACAGATACGCAGTATTTT. Amino acid sequence: CASSLTRAGSTDTQYF. The chain combines TRBV7-3 with TRBJ2-3; possible D gene TRBD2, 5 bases. Germline V lookup: CDR1 SGHTA, CDR2 FQGTGA. The ends were cut back, 0 bases at V and 0 bases at J, with 10 bases in the middle. This CDR3 comprises 16 residues.

This chain connects TRBV4-1 to TRBJ2-3; D unclear. Germline lookup yields CDR1 MGHRA and CDR2 YSYEKL. CDR3 length equals 14 residues. Trimming removed 0 bases at V and 6 bases at J, with 10 bases between. The CDR3 DNA reads as TGCGCCAGCAGCCAAGATTGGAGCTCTGATACGCAGTATTTT. Translation: CASSQDWSSDTQYF.

This clonotype was seen many times. The chain couples TRBV7-9 to TRBJ2-7, with D unclear. Germline V gives CDR1 SEHNR, CDR2 FQNEAQ (reference sequence). This CDR3 is built from 14 residues. V dropped 4 bases and J dropped 4 bases, with 14 bases sitting between them. CDR3 residues: CASSSTGGSYEQYF. For the CDR3, the DNA is TGTGCCAGCAGCTCCACCGGCGGTAGTTACGAGCAGTACTTC.

V gene TRBV19 combines with J gene TRBJ2-2; D might be TRBD1 (6 bases). The CDR3 runs to 18 residues. Germline V gene lookup returns CDR1 LNHDA and CDR2 SQIVND (reference sequence). Trimming removed 4 bases from V and 2 bases from J, with 20 bases in between. The CDR3, as DNA: TGTGCCAGTAGTAAGGCCCCCATACAGGGCTTTAACACCGGGGAGCTGTTTTTT. Its translation is CASSKAPIQGFNTGELFF.

Worth noting for this clonotype: A read error may produce the germline difference seen at one junction end. The chain uses TRBV12-3 or TRBV12-4 and TRBJ2-2; D call uncertain. The CDR3 spans 13 residues. CDR3 sequence reads: CAGSLSLTGELFF. Written as DNA, the CDR3 is TGTGCCGGCAGTTTAAGTTTAACCGGGGAGCTGTTTTTT.

V gene TRBV2 combines with J gene TRBJ1-2; 8 bases line up with TRBD1. The CDR3 loop spans 14 amino acids. Germline V lookup: CDR1 SNHLY, CDR2 FYNNEI. With 9 bases clipped from V and 4 bases from J, the junction kept 10 bases outside the gene matches. The CDR3, as DNA: TGTGCCAGTAGGGACAGGCCCAACCCCTATGGCTACACCTTC. Translating it yields CASRDRPNPYGYTF.

A few counts support this clonotype. The chain recombines TRBV5-1 with TRBJ2-7; 7 positions match TRBD1. V was clipped by 3 bases and J by 2 bases; unmatched bases: 5. Germline V gene lookup returns CDR1 SGHRS and CDR2 YFSETQ. The CDR3 loop spans 14 amino acids. The CDR3 DNA reads as TGCGCCAGCAGCTCTAGACAGGGTACCTACGAGCAGTACTTC. It is translated as CASSSRQGTYEQYF.

A word on this clonotype: An end of the junction does not agree with germline; a read error may underlie this. The genes are TRBV5-4 and TRBJ2-2; weak D call: TRBD2 (6 bases). This CDR3 is 14 amino acids long. Germline V lookup: CDR1 SGHNT, CDR2 YYREEE (reference sequence). The CDR3 sequence is CASSLRDGTGGLFF. The CDR3 DNA sequence: TGTGCCAGCAGCTTGCGGGACGGCACCGGGGGGCTGTTTTTT. Filled out from reference TRBV5-4 and TRBJ2-2, the complete variable domain reads ETGVTQSPTHLIKTRGQQVTLRCSSQSGHNTVSWYQQALGQGPQFIFQYYREEENGRGNFPPRFSGLQFPNYSSELNVNALELDDSALYLCASSLRDGTGGLFFGEGSRLTVL.

Only a few counts were recorded for this clonotype. A much larger clone is a single base away; this may be a read error. The chain joins TRBV7-8 to TRBJ2-3; possible D gene TRBD1, 6 bases. Looked up from germline, CDR1 is SGHVS and CDR2 is FQNEAQ. With 1 base removed from V and 1 base from J, the gap between germline ends came to 6 bases. The CDR3 totals 14 residues. In nucleotides, the CDR3 is TGTGCCAGCAGCTTAGGGGGGCGCACAGATACGCAGTATTTT. Translating it yields CASSLGGRTDTQYF.

The chain is built from TRBV7-9 and TRBJ1-1; D not resolved. Trimming left V 5 bases short and J 3 bases short, with 10 bases between. CDR1 SEHNR and CDR2 FQNEAQ come from the germline V gene (reference sequence). The CDR3 runs to 13 residues. CDR3 DNA: TGTGCCAGCAGCCTGACCCTAGACACTGAAGCTTTCTTT. Translation: CASSLTLDTEAFF.

Only a few counts were recorded for this clonotype. The CDR3 bases are TGTGCCAGCTCACGCGGACACGGAGAGACCCAGTACTTC. Amino acid sequence: CASSRGHGETQYF. The V and J genes are TRBV18 and TRBJ2-5; possible D gene TRBD1, 5 bases. Germline-derived CDR1 and CDR2 are KGHSH and LQKENI. CDR3 length: 13 amino acids. Trimming removed 4 bases at V and 4 bases at J, with 10 bases between.

The chain joins TRBV12-3 or TRBV12-4 to TRBJ2-7; D is uncertain. V lost 5 bases and J 6 bases, leaving 11 bases between the germline ends. The CDR3 length is 12 residues. CDR3 in DNA: TGTGCCAGCAGTCCCTTTTTAGTCGAGCAGTACTTC. As protein: CASSPFLVEQYF.

Points on this clonotype: One end of the junction fails to match germline, which may point to a read error. The rearrangement joins TRBV6-2 or TRBV6-3 to TRBJ1-5; D is possibly TRBD1 (5 bases). The CDR3 extends over 15 amino acids. The germline V gene has CDR1 MNHEY and CDR2 SVGEGT. Here the CDR3 DNA reads TGTGCCAGTAGTTACGCCGGACACGGAGAACAGCCCCAGCATTTT. It codes for CASSYAGHGEQPQHF.

In this sample, this clonotype turned up many times. The rearrangement joins TRBV11-2 to TRBJ2-1; D is unclear. CDR1 and CDR2 (germline): SGHAT, FQNNGV. The germline V and J ends were trimmed by 1 base and 0 bases, with 10 bases remaining between them. The CDR3 spans 16 residues. Here the CDR3 reads CASSLGSMSSYNEQFF. The CDR3 region has the DNA TGTGCCAGCAGCTTAGGGAGCATGAGCTCCTACAATGAGCAGTTCTTC.

V usage is TRBV12-3 or TRBV12-4 and J usage is TRBJ2-1; D unresolved. Between the trimmed V and J ends, which lost 1 base and 8 bases, there was a span of 6 bases. There are 12 residues in the CDR3. CDR3 nucleotide sequence: TGTGCCAGCAGTTTAGGACATTATGAGCAGTTCTTC. Amino acids: CASSLGHYEQFF.

The genes are TRBV11-2 and TRBJ2-7; 8 bases match TRBD1. The trim removed 8 bases at V and 5 bases at J, leaving 35 bases unmatched. The CDR3 is 22 residues long. CDR1 is SGHAT and CDR2 is FQNNGV in the germline V gene. The CDR3 DNA is TGTGCCAGCGGCGCTCACGCCGGCCCTTTTTTTGCCAACCCAGGGGGCGACGACGAGCAGTACTTC. It encodes CASGAHAGPFFANPGGDDEQYF.

The V gene is TRBV6-2 or TRBV6-3, the J gene TRBJ1-2, with D maybe TRBD1 (5 bases). CDR1 is MNHEY, CDR2 SVGEGT, per germline. The CDR3 contains 15 residues. Trimming shortened V by 5 bases and J by 6 bases, and 19 bases separated the two germline ends. This chain's CDR3 is CASSPLDTPINGYTF. The DNA of the CDR3 is TGTGCCAGCAGTCCCTTGGACACCCCGATTAATGGCTACACCTTC.

This clonotype was observed a handful of times. The rearrangement links TRBV11-2 to TRBJ2-2; no clear D gene. This CDR3 contains 13 residues. Trimming cost V 2 bases and J 3 bases, with 4 bases left between them. CDR1 and CDR2 from the germline V gene are SGHAT and FQNNGV. CDR3 region: CASSLHDTGELFF. The CDR3 region has the DNA TGTGCCAGCAGCTTACACGACACCGGGGAGCTGTTTTTT. The whole variable domain, remainder taken from reference TRBV11-2 and TRBJ2-2, is EAGVAQSPRYKIIEKRQSVAFWCNPISGHATLYWYQQILGQGPKLLIQFQNNGVVDDSQLPKDRFSAERLKGVDSTLKIQPAKLEDSAVYLCASSLHDTGELFFGEGSRLTVL.

The CDR3 spells CARGSTNEKLFF. The CDR3 DNA follows: TGTGCCCGGGGGTCAACTAATGAAAAACTGTTTTTT. This chain joins TRBV30 and TRBJ1-4; possible D gene TRBD1, 5 bases. CDR1 and CDR2 (germline): GTSNPN, SVGIG (reference sequence). With 8 bases removed from V and 0 bases from J, the gap between germline ends came to 7 bases. CDR3 length: 12 residues.